A single sample is the source of the 2 T cell receptor beta chains below, sequenced in a study of T cells in Graves' hyperthyroidism and ophthalmopathy. Researchers took RNA transcripts and amplified the TCR beta CDR3 regions from them. HTBI primers were used for first-round RT-PCR of the TCR CDR3. Each CDR3 protein gets one entry after TCRdb re-called the multiplex PCR reads with MiXCR. The table has a few hundred thousand distinct CDR3 sequences, 16% seen once. The specimen sequenced was blood. The receptors were sampled from a woman in her forties with Graves' ophthalmopathy.

A remark on this clonotype: A single base separates this from a much larger clone, so it may be a read error. V usage is TRBV2 and J usage is TRBJ1-1; D gene unclear. Germline V lookup: CDR1 SNHLY, CDR2 FYNNEI. The CDR3 loop spans 11 amino acids. V dropped 7 bases and J dropped 5 bases, with 8 bases sitting between them. The CDR3 DNA sequence: TGTGCCAGCATCGGGGAGACTGAAGCTTTCTTT. Its translation: CASIGETEAFF.

This clonotype was seen repeatedly, ten times or more. The V call is TRBV27, the J call TRBJ1-2, with 9 bases identical to TRBD1. Per germline, CDR1 MNHEY and CDR2 SMNVEV (reference sequence). With V trimmed by 6 bases and J by 6 bases, 11 bases remained unmatched. The CDR3 spans 15 residues. CDR3 loop: CASRGGTGTRNGYTF. CDR3 nucleotides: TGTGCCAGCAGGGGCGGGACAGGGACACGGAATGGCTACACCTTC.